This T cell receptor (beta chain) was recovered during a study of blood T cell repertoires in COVID-19. About the research overall: From the United States, Italy and Spain came samples of acute and convalescent COVID-19.

This clone occurred once. This CDR3 is built from 15 residues. Losses at the gene ends were 5 bases for V and 2 bases for J; bases not matched to a gene: 5. The germline CDR1 and CDR2 sequences are SGHRS and YFSETQ. Measured with immunoSEQ multiplex PCR; TCRdb has only the in-frame clones, and not every one. The sample records around 56,000 clones, under 90% being singletons. The V call is TRBV5-1, the J call TRBJ2-3; 10 nucleotides match TRBD2. Input material: peripheral blood. The sequence came from a woman aged 80 or older with active or convalescent COVID-19. The chain's CDR3 is CASRPLAGTTDTQYF. Written as DNA, the CDR3 is TGCGCCAGCAGGCCACTAGCGGGGACCACAGATACGCAGTATTTT.